Shown below are 20 T cell receptor beta chains from a single sample sequenced in a study of CD8+ T cells in alopecia areata. Investigators isolated RNA and reverse transcribed it into cDNA to act as the sequencing template. Only in-frame clones appear in the TCRdb table, and some are missing; sequencing was by immunoSEQ multiplex PCR. In the table there are about 200,000 clones, less than 65% of which are singletons. The treatment was: oral pan-JAK inhibitor, 5-10 mg twice daily. This specimen was CD4+ T cells sorted from blood, taken at week 24, from a patient treated with tofacitinib. The source is a human donor with alopecia areata.

The chain has TRBV29-1 and TRBJ1-1; TRBD1 matches 8 bases. Germline V gene lookup returns CDR1 SQVTM and CDR2 ANQGSEA. The CDR3 is 9 residues long. The CDR3 DNA is TGCAGGGACAGGGTGGAAGCTTTCTTT. Amino acids: CRDRVEAFF.

This clone was counted between two and nine times. The gene calls are TRBV29-1 and TRBJ2-2; 9 bases match TRBD1. V lost 5 bases, J lost 0 bases, and 4 bases stayed unmatched. The CDR3 is made up of 15 amino acids. The germline CDR1 and CDR2 sequences are SQVTM and ANQGSEA. Here the CDR3 DNA reads TGCAGCGTTTCCGGGACAGGGACGAACACCGGGGAGCTGTTTTTT. It yields the protein CSVSGTGTNTGELFF.

The DNA for the CDR3 is TGCAGCGTCAGTAGCGGGGGAGACCCCATTGGGCTGTTTTTT. Residues: CSVSSGGDPIGLFF. The chain is built from TRBV29-1 and TRBJ2-2; 9 bases align to TRBD2. V was clipped by 6 bases and J by 13 bases; unmatched bases: 15. The CDR3 is 14 residues long. Germline V gene data show CDR1 as SQVTM and CDR2 as ANQGSEA.

The rearrangement joins TRBV11-2 to TRBJ2-1; 7 nucleotides match TRBD2. This CDR3 has 15 residues. Germline V gene data show CDR1 as SGHAT and CDR2 as FQNNGV. With V trimmed by 1 base and J by 11 bases, 11 bases remained unmatched. CDR3 in amino acids: CASSLGLASVVKQFF. CDR3 nucleotide sequence: TGTGCCAGCAGCTTAGGACTAGCTTCCGTGGTGAAGCAGTTCTTC. Drawing the rest from reference TRBV11-2 and TRBJ2-1, the complete variable domain is EAGVAQSPRYKIIEKRQSVAFWCNPISGHATLYWYQQILGQGPKLLIQFQNNGVVDDSQLPKDRFSAERLKGVDSTLKIQPAKLEDSAVYLCASSLGLASVVKQFFGPGTRLTVL.

The genes are TRBV9 and TRBJ2-2; D call uncertain. The CDR3 runs 11 residues. Germline V lookup: CDR1 SGDLS, CDR2 YYNGEE. The germline V and J ends were trimmed by 1 base and 6 bases, with 1 base remaining between them. As DNA, the CDR3 is TGTGCCAGCAGCGTACCCGGGGAGCTGTTTTTT. It is translated as CASSVPGELFF.

This rearrangement joins TRBV29-1 to TRBJ1-5; D is perhaps TRBD1 (6 bases). Germline CDR1 and CDR2: SQVTM and ANQGSEA. V was cut by 7 bases and J by 7 bases, with 17 bases left in between. This CDR3 spans 13 amino acids. In DNA form, the CDR3 reads TGCAGCGACGTCAGGGGACTACGCCAGCCCCAGCATTTT. This codes for CSDVRGLRQPQHF. Drawing the rest from reference TRBV29-1 and TRBJ1-5, the complete variable domain is SAVISQKPSRDICQRGTSLTIQCQVDSQVTMMFWYRQQPGQSLTLIATANQGSEATYESGFVIDKFPISRPNLTFSTLTVSNMSPEDSSIYLCSDVRGLRQPQHFGDGTRLSIL.

This clone was observed a handful of times. The chain joins TRBV9 to TRBJ2-3; D is ambiguous. V shed 7 bases and J shed 7 bases, with 10 bases lying between them. Germline V gene lookup returns CDR1 SGDLS and CDR2 YYNGEE. This CDR3 comprises 11 residues. Here the CDR3 reads CASGDFYTQYF. DNA for the CDR3: TGTGCCAGCGGAGACTTTTATACGCAGTATTTT.

The chain recombines TRBV2 with TRBJ2-7, with TRBD2 matching over 9 bases. Germline loops: CDR1 SNHLY, CDR2 FYNNEI. Germline trimming cut 6 bases from V and 6 bases from J; bases unmatched to any gene: 12. CDR3 length equals 15 residues. The chain's CDR3 is CASSPSGVKVSEQYF. In nucleotides, the CDR3 is TGTGCCAGCAGCCCTAGCGGGGTTAAGGTCTCCGAGCAGTACTTC.

This chain connects TRBV10-2 to TRBJ1-5; no reliable D call. The V gene lost 3 bases and the J gene lost 4 bases, with 4 bases spanning the gap. Germline V gene lookup returns CDR1 WSHSY and CDR2 SAAADI. The CDR3 is 12 residues long. The DNA for the CDR3 is TGCGCCAGCAGTGACGGGAATCAGCCCCAGCATTTT. Residues: CASSDGNQPQHF.

The J gene is TRBJ1-1, the V gene TRBV15; a weak D match, TRBD1 (5 bases). The V gene lost 0 bases and the J gene lost 4 bases, with 9 bases spanning the gap. In germline, CDR1 is LNHNV, CDR2 YYDKDF (reference sequence). The CDR3 loop spans 14 amino acids. CDR3 sequence: CATSREQAVTEAFF. As DNA, the CDR3 is TGTGCCACCAGCAGAGAACAGGCCGTCACTGAAGCTTTCTTT.

This clone showed up just once. This sequence joins TRBV6-1 and TRBJ1-5, with TRBD1 as a possible D gene (5 bases). The V end was cut by 4 bases, the J end by 0 bases, with 16 bases between. This CDR3 has 17 residues. CDR1 is MNHNS, CDR2 SASEGT, per germline. The CDR3 loop is CASSGGTMGYSNQPQHF. CDR3 bases: TGTGCCAGCAGTGGTGGGACGATGGGATATAGCAATCAGCCCCAGCATTTT.

This clone was counted many times. Other DNA sequences in this specimen translate into the identical CDR3. V usage is TRBV12-5 and J usage is TRBJ2-2; D is perhaps TRBD1 or TRBD2 (5 bases each). Germline assignment: CDR1 LGHNT and CDR2 FRNRAP. The CDR3 is 13 amino acids. Trimming cost V 8 bases and J 2 bases, with 9 bases left between them. Here the CDR3 reads CASNRDNTGELFF. For the CDR3, the DNA is TGTGCTAGTAACCGGGACAACACCGGGGAGCTGTTTTTT.

The chain carries TRBV7-2 and TRBJ1-1; D is ambiguous. CDR1 is SGHTA and CDR2 is FQGNSA in the germline V gene. The CDR3 is 16 amino acids. V was trimmed by 3 bases and J by 5 bases, leaving 19 bases between them. The CDR3 bases are TGTGCCAGCAGCTTTGAGGTCCTTACCGCGGGGACTGAAGCTTTCTTT. Protein sequence: CASSFEVLTAGTEAFF.

The chain couples TRBV5-1 to TRBJ2-6; D remains ambiguous. The CDR3 is made up of 14 amino acids. Deletions cut 1 base from V and 1 base from J, with 3 bases between. CDR1 and CDR2 from the germline V gene are SGHRS and YFSETQ. The CDR3, as DNA: TGCGCCAGCAGCTTGAGGTCTGGGGCCAACGTCCTGACTTTC. Translated, it gives CASSLRSGANVLTF.

This chain uses TRBV4-1 with TRBJ1-5, with TRBD1 matching 8 bases. This CDR3 region has 15 residues. The ends lost 1 base at V and 6 bases at J; junction bases unmatched: 5. From germline, CDR1 is MGHRA and CDR2 YSYEKL. The CDR3 sequence: CASSQVPTGVQPQHF. In DNA, the CDR3 is TGCGCCAGCAGCCAAGTCCCGACAGGGGTTCAGCCCCAGCATTTT.

V and J are TRBV15 and TRBJ1-4, with 9 bases fitting TRBD1. V shed 3 bases and J 5 bases; nucleotides not matched to a gene: 4. The V gene's germline CDR1 is LNHNV and CDR2 YYDKDF (reference sequence). There are 15 residues in the CDR3. The DNA for the CDR3 is TGTGCCACCAGCAGGGGACAGGGAGGGAATGAAAAACTGTTTTTT. It specifies CATSRGQGGNEKLFF.

This rearrangement joins TRBV6-6 to TRBJ1-5; D call uncertain. The CDR3 covers 13 residues. Germline CDR1 is MNHNY and CDR2 is SVGAGI (reference sequence). V was shortened by 6 bases and J by 5 bases, with 11 bases between the two germline ends. Here the CDR3 reads CASSPQADQPQHF. The CDR3 DNA follows: TGTGCCAGCAGCCCCCAGGCGGATCAGCCCCAGCATTTT.

This clone showed up many times. This chain connects TRBV28 to TRBJ2-2; D is perhaps TRBD1 (5 bases). The germline V gene encodes CDR1 MDHEN and CDR2 SYDVKM. The CDR3 is made up of 15 amino acids. The V end lost 3 bases, the J end lost 6 bases, and 14 bases lay between the germline ends. CDR3 loop: CASSLVGKGSGELFF. CDR3 nucleotide sequence: TGTGCCAGCAGTTTGGTGGGGAAGGGGTCCGGGGAGCTGTTTTTT.

V usage is TRBV10-2 and J usage is TRBJ2-2; tentatively, D is TRBD1 (5 bases). Germline V gene data show CDR1 as WSHSY and CDR2 as SAAADI. Deletions cut 3 bases from V and 7 bases from J, with 21 bases between. There are 17 residues in the CDR3. This chain's CDR3 is CASSEQRGSFLGGELFF. Written as DNA, the CDR3 is TGCGCCAGCAGTGAACAAAGGGGCTCTTTCCTGGGCGGGGAGCTGTTTTTT.

The chain couples TRBV29-1 to TRBJ1-3, with TRBD1 matching over 9 bases. The length of the CDR3 is 14 residues. J was trimmed by 2 bases and V by 6 bases; bases with no gene match: 5. Germline lookup yields CDR1 SQVTM and CDR2 ANQGSEA. DNA for the CDR3: TGCAGCGTCGGGACAGGGAGCCCTGGAAACACCATATATTTT. This codes for CSVGTGSPGNTIYF.